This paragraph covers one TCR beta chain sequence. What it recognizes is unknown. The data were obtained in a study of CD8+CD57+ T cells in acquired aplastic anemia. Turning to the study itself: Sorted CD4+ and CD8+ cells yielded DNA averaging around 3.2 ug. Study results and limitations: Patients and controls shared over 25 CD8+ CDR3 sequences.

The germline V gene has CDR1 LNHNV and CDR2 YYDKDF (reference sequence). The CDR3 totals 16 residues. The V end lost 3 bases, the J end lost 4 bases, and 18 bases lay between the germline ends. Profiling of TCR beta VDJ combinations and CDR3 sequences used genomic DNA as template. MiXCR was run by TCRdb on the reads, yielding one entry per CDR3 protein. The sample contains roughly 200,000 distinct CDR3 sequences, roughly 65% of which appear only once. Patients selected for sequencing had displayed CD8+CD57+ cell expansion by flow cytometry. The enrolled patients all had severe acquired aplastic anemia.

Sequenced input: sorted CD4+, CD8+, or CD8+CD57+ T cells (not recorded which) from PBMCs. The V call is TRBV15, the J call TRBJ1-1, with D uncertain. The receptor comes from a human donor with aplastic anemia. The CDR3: CATSSLGLRGATEAFF. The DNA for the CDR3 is TGTGCCACCAGCAGCTTAGGCCTTCGGGGTGCCACTGAAGCTTTCTTT.